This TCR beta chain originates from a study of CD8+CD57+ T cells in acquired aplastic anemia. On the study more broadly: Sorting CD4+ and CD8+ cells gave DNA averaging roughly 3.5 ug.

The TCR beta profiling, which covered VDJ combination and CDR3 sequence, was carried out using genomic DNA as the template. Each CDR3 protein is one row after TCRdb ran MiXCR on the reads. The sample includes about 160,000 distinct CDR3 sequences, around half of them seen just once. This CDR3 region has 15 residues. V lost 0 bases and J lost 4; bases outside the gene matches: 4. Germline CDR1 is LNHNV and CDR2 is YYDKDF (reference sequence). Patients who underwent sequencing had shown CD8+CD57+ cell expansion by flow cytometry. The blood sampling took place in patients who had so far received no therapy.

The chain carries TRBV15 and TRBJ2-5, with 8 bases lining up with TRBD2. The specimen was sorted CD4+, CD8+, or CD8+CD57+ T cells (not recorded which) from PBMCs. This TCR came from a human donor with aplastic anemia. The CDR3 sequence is CATSRDILAGETQYF. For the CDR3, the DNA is TGTGCCACCAGCAGAGATATCCTAGCGGGAGAGACCCAGTACTTC.